The 26 T cell receptor beta chains reported below all come from one sample, sequenced in a study of OX40 agonist ivuxolimab in advanced cancers. Assay: immunoSEQ multiplex PCR; the TCRdb copy retains only in-frame clones and omits some. The sample includes about 60,000 clones, approximately 89% of them seen just once. The sample here was CD4+ or CD8+ T cells sorted from blood, taken in a trial of the OX40 agonist ivuxolimab. Receptor source: an adult with an advanced solid tumor such as melanoma, head and neck, liver or kidney cancer.

This clone was found a few times. Here the CDR3 reads CASSLGDRLTDTQYF. CDR3 nucleotide sequence: TGTGCCAGCAGCTTGGGCGACAGATTAACAGATACGCAGTATTTT. The chain uses TRBV5-4 and TRBJ2-3, with a possible D match to TRBD1 (5 bases). V lost 0 bases and J 3 bases, leaving 11 bases between the germline ends. CDR3 length equals 15 residues. Germline V gene sequence: CDR1 SGHNT, CDR2 YYREEE (reference sequence).

This chain joins TRBV6-5 and TRBJ1-1; 9 bases match TRBD1. The V and J ends lost 3 bases and 3 bases, in that order; junction bases with no gene match: 8. The CDR3 is 16 amino acids. The germline CDR1 and CDR2 sequences are MNHEY and SVGAGI. CDR3 coding DNA: TGTGCCAGCAGTTATCTACCGGGACAGGGACACACTGAAGCTTTCTTT. Its translation is CASSYLPGQGHTEAFF.

The rearrangement uses TRBV19 and TRBJ1-4; TRBD1 is a possible D gene (5 bases). V lost 2 bases and J lost 0, with 13 bases in between. The CDR3 totals 17 residues. Germline V gene data show CDR1 as LNHDA and CDR2 as SQIVND (reference sequence). The CDR3 nucleotides are TGTGCCAGTAGTATACGAACCGACAGCCCAACTAATGAAAAACTGTTTTTT. This gives the protein CASSIRTDSPTNEKLFF.

In this sample, this clone turned up once. V is TRBV28 and J is TRBJ2-5; no clear D. Germline lookup yields CDR1 MDHEN and CDR2 SYDVKM. The CDR3 spans 16 residues. The V end was cut by 6 bases, the J end by 1 base, with 18 bases between. The CDR3 DNA is TGTGCCAGCAGCCATTTTCAACAGAAGTTCCAAGAGACCCAGTACTTC. Translated: CASSHFQQKFQETQYF.

The chain couples TRBV6-1 to TRBJ2-7, with D unresolved. The CDR3 length is 13 residues. The V gene's germline CDR1 is MNHNS and CDR2 SASEGT. Trimming left V 7 bases short and J 0 bases short, with 10 bases between. The chain's CDR3 is CASMAADSYEQYF. For the CDR3, the DNA is TGTGCCAGCATGGCCGCAGACTCCTACGAGCAGTACTTC.

The rearrangement uses TRBV5-5 and TRBJ2-7; the D gene is possibly TRBD2 (6 bases). Trimming removed 3 bases at V and 5 bases at J, with 15 bases between. Germline values: CDR1 SGHKS, CDR2 YYEKEE (reference sequence). CDR3 length: 14 residues. CDR3 protein: CASSSVAVANEQYF. In DNA form, the CDR3 reads TGTGCCAGCAGCTCGGTAGCGGTCGCCAACGAGCAGTACTTC.

The V gene is TRBV6-1, the J gene TRBJ1-3; maybe TRBD1 (6 bases). There are 15 residues in the CDR3. Trimming took 3 bases from V and 0 from J, leaving 9 bases between them. Germline lookup yields CDR1 MNHNS and CDR2 SASEGT. The CDR3 DNA reads as TGTGCCAGCAGTGATAACAGGGTCTCTGGAAACACCATATATTTT. Residues: CASSDNRVSGNTIYF.

V and J are TRBV7-2 and TRBJ2-7; 7 nucleotides match TRBD2. The CDR3 sequence is 14 residues long. The V gene end was trimmed by 2 bases and the J gene end by 3 bases; junction bases not matched to a gene: 4. Germline V lookup: CDR1 SGHTA, CDR2 FQGNSA. CDR3 bases: TGTGCCAGCAGCTTAAGTGGCGGGAGCTACGAGCAGTACTTC. Protein product: CASSLSGGSYEQYF.

CDR3 sequence: CASIYETQYF. As DNA, the CDR3 is TGTGCCAGCATTTACGAGACCCAGTACTTC. The V and J genes are TRBV6-1 and TRBJ2-5; D is unresolved. Trimming stripped 7 bases from V and 5 bases from J, with 5 bases between. CDR1 and CDR2 (germline): MNHNS, SASEGT. The CDR3 sequence is 10 residues long.

V usage is TRBV7-2 and J usage is TRBJ1-5; D is uncertain. V lost 6 bases and J 4 bases, leaving 10 bases between the germline ends. The CDR3 sequence is 13 residues long. CDR1 is SGHTA, CDR2 FQGNSA, per germline. In DNA, the CDR3 is TGTGCCAGCAGGCTGGACGGGAATCAGCCCCAGCATTTT. It yields the protein CASRLDGNQPQHF.

The V and J genes are TRBV30 and TRBJ2-3, with 9 bases lining up with TRBD2. This CDR3 is built from 15 residues. Trimming removed 2 bases from V and 1 base from J; junction bases left unmatched: 4. In germline, CDR1 is GTSNPN, CDR2 SVGIG (reference sequence). The CDR3 sequence is CAWSTLAGGTDTQYF. The CDR3 region has the DNA TGTGCCTGGAGTACTTTAGCGGGAGGCACAGATACGCAGTATTTT.

The chain joins TRBV6-5 to TRBJ1-2, with D perhaps matching TRBD1 (5 bases). There are 13 residues in the CDR3. Per germline, CDR1 MNHEY and CDR2 SVGAGI. The V end was cut by 9 bases, the J end by 4 bases, with 15 bases between. CDR3: CASSRSGGYGYTF. The CDR3 DNA is TGTGCCAGTTCCCGGTCGGGGGGCTATGGCTACACCTTC.

The gene calls are TRBV5-5 and TRBJ1-4; no definite D call. This CDR3 region has 15 residues. Germline loops: CDR1 SGHKS, CDR2 YYEKEE (reference sequence). V lost 2 bases and J lost 0, with 8 bases in between. This CDR3 is CASSFGDATNEKLFF. The CDR3 DNA reads as TGTGCCAGCAGCTTTGGGGATGCAACTAATGAAAAACTGTTTTTT.

The rearrangement joins TRBV18 to TRBJ2-1; D possibly corresponds to TRBD1 (6 bases). Trimming shortened V by 6 bases and J by 0 bases, and 15 bases separated the two germline ends. The CDR3 is 16 amino acids. Germline CDR1 and CDR2: KGHSH and LQKENI. For the CDR3, the DNA is TGTGCCAGCTCTCAGGGACACTTGAGCTCCTACAATGAGCAGTTCTTC. Protein: CASSQGHLSSYNEQFF. Drawing the rest from reference TRBV18 and TRBJ2-1, the complete variable domain is NAGVMQNPRHLVRRRGQEARLRCSPMKGHSHVYWYRQLPEEGLKFMVYLQKENIIDESGMPKERFSAEFPKEGPSILRIQQVVRGDSAAYFCASSQGHLSSYNEQFFGPGTRLTVL.

The chain is built from TRBV21-1 and TRBJ2-2. TRBV21-1 is annotated as a pseudogene. This CDR3 spans 17 amino acids. The CDR3 protein is CASSKGPGTSNTGELFF. The CDR3 nucleotides read TGTGCCAGCAGCAAGGGACCCGGGACCTCGAACACCGGGGAGCTGTTTTTT.

This clone was observed a few times. The chain joins TRBV9 to TRBJ1-4; TRBD1 is a possible D gene (5 bases). V shed 3 bases and J shed 2 bases, with 14 bases lying between them. Germline CDR1 and CDR2: SGDLS and YYNGEE. The CDR3 contains 16 residues. In DNA, the CDR3 is TGTGCCAGCAGCGCTTCTCGGGGGAGCACTAATGAAAAACTGTTTTTT. As protein: CASSASRGSTNEKLFF.

This clone was seen once. The chain employs TRBV27 and TRBJ2-1; D tentatively reads TRBD1 or TRBD2 (5 bases each). V lost 7 bases, J lost 2 bases, and 15 bases lay in between. The CDR3 extends over 15 amino acids. Germline V gene sequence: CDR1 MNHEY, CDR2 SMNVEV (reference sequence). CDR3 loop: CASIPQGRAYNEQFF. In DNA form, the CDR3 reads TGTGCCAGCATTCCGCAGGGACGGGCCTACAATGAGCAGTTCTTC.

The chain employs TRBV7-2 and TRBJ1-2; D is undetermined. Trimming removed 5 bases at V and 3 bases at J, with 10 bases between. The length of the CDR3 is 13 residues. Per germline, CDR1 SGHTA and CDR2 FQGNSA. CDR3 amino acids: CASSQDPYYGYTF. In nucleotides, the CDR3 is TGTGCCAGCAGCCAAGATCCTTACTATGGCTACACCTTC.

This chain's CDR3 is CASSIGGGTYEQYF. The DNA of the CDR3 is TGTGCCAGCAGCATCGGGGGTGGCACCTACGAGCAGTACTTC. This rearrangement joins TRBV5-6 to TRBJ2-7; a weak D match, TRBD2 (6 bases). This CDR3 comprises 14 residues. The V gene lost 4 bases and the J gene lost 2 bases, with 13 bases spanning the gap. From germline, CDR1 is SGHDT and CDR2 YYEEEE.

The rearrangement joins TRBV6-5 to TRBJ2-7; D remains unclear. In germline, CDR1 is MNHEY, CDR2 SVGAGI. The CDR3 totals 11 residues. Trimming removed 4 bases from V and 9 bases from J, with 10 bases in between. The CDR3 protein is CASSSRRGQYF. The CDR3, as DNA: TGTGCCAGCAGTTCGCGTCGTGGGCAGTACTTC.

The rearrangement links TRBV9 to TRBJ2-3; D possibly matches TRBD1 or TRBD2 (6 bases each). The CDR3 is 15 residues long. Deletions cut 1 base from V and 1 base from J, with 10 bases between. Germline loops: CDR1 SGDLS, CDR2 YYNGEE. CDR3 loop: CASSVWRGGTDTQYF. The CDR3 DNA reads TGTGCCAGCAGCGTATGGAGGGGGGGCACAGATACGCAGTATTTT.

A word on this clone: One junction end disagrees with the germline gene, perhaps due to a read error. Other DNA sequences from this sample encode an identical CDR3 as well. The genes are TRBV5-1 and TRBJ2-5; a weak D match, TRBD2 (6 bases). The CDR3 spans 13 residues. Germline V lookup: CDR1 SGHRS, CDR2 YFSETQ. CDR3 coding DNA: TGCGCCAGCAGCTACGTAGCGGAGGAGACTCAGTACTTC. This encodes CASSYVAEETQYF.

V gene TRBV15 combines with J gene TRBJ2-5, with D tentatively TRBD1 or TRBD2 (6 bases each). V lost 1 base and J 7 bases, leaving 19 bases between the germline ends. The CDR3 length is 16 residues. Germline CDR1 LNHNV, CDR2 YYDKDF (reference sequence). Here the CDR3 DNA reads TGTGCCACCAGCAGAGGGGGCCAGGGGAGCGGGTTGACCCAGTACTTC. Translated, it gives CATSRGGQGSGLTQYF.

The chain employs TRBV7-3 and TRBJ2-2, with 8 bases fitting TRBD1. The CDR3 runs to 17 residues. V dropped 1 base and J dropped 0; count of bases not matched to a gene: 4. Germline V CDR1 and CDR2: SGHTA, FQGTGA. The chain's CDR3 is CASSLNVDRANTGELFF. The CDR3 nucleotides read TGTGCCAGCAGCTTAAATGTGGACAGGGCGAACACCGGGGAGCTGTTTTTT. The full variable domain, with the rest looked up from reference TRBV7-3 and TRBJ2-2, is GAGVSQTPSNKVTEKGKYVELRCDPISGHTALYWYRQSLGQGPEFLIYFQGTGAADDSGLPNDRFFAVRPEGSVSTLKIQRTERGDSAVYLCASSLNVDRANTGELFFGEGSRLTVL.

This chain uses TRBV2 with TRBJ2-5; tentatively, D is TRBD1 (6 bases). CDR3 length: 15 residues. Trimming removed 6 bases at V and 3 bases at J, with 17 bases between. Germline CDR1 and CDR2: SNHLY and FYNNEI. DNA for the CDR3: TGTGCCAGCAGCCAAACAGGACAGTTTAAAGAGACCCAGTACTTC. This translates into CASSQTGQFKETQYF.

This clone was detected only once. The chain recombines TRBV5-4 with TRBJ2-2; D is undetermined. Per germline, CDR1 SGHNT and CDR2 YYREEE (reference sequence). This CDR3 region has 12 residues. The ends were cut back, 4 bases at V and 2 bases at J, with 3 bases in the middle. The CDR3 spells CASSRNTGELFF. The CDR3 nucleotides read TGTGCCAGCAGCCGAAACACCGGGGAGCTGTTTTTT. Complete variable domain (other parts from reference TRBV5-4 and TRBJ2-2): ETGVTQSPTHLIKTRGQQVTLRCSSQSGHNTVSWYQQALGQGPQFIFQYYREEENGRGNFPPRFSGLQFPNYSSELNVNALELDDSALYLCASSRNTGELFFGEGSRLTVL.